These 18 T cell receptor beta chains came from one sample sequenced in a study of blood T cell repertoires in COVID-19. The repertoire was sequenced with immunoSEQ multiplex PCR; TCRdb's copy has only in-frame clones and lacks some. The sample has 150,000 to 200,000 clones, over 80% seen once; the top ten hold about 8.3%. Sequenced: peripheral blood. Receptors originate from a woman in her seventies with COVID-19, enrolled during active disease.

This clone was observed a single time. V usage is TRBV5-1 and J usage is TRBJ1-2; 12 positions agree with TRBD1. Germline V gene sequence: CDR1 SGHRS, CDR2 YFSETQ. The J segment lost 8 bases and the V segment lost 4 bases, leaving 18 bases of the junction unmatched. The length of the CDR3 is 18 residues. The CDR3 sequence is CASSPGQGASLSSWGYTF. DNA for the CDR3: TGCGCCAGCAGCCCGGGACAGGGGGCCTCATTGTCCTCTTGGGGCTACACCTTC.

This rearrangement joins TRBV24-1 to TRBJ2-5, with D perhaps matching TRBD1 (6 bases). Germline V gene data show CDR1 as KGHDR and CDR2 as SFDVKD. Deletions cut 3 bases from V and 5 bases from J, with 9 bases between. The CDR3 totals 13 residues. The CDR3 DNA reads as TGTGCCACCAGTGATAACAGGGCGGAGACCCAGTACTTC. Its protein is CATSDNRAETQYF.

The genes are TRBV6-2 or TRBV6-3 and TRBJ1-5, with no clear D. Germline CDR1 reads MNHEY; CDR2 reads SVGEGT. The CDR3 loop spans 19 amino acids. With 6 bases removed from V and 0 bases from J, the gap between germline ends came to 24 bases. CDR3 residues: CASSPSSGRRAYSNQPQHF. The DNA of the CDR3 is TGTGCCAGCAGCCCATCTTCGGGGAGAAGGGCTTATAGCAATCAGCCCCAGCATTTT.

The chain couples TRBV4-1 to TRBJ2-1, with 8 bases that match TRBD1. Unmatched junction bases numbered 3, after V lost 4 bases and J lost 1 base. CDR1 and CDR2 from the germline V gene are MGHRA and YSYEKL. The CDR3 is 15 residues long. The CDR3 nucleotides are TGCGCCAGCAGCCCCGGGACAGGATCCTACAATGAGCAGTTCTTC. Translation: CASSPGTGSYNEQFF.

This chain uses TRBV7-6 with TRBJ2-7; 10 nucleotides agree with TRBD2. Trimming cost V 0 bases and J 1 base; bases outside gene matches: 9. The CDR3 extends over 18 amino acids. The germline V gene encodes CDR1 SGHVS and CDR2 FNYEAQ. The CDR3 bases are TGTGCCAGCAGCTTAGCCCCCCCTACTAGCGGGACTTCCTACGAGCAGTACTTC. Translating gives CASSLAPPTSGTSYEQYF.

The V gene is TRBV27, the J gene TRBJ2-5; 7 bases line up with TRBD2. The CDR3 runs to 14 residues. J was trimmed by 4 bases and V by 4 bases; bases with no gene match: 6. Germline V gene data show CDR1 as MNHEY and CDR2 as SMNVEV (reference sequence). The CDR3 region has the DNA TGTGCCAGCAGTTATGGCGGGAGTGGAGAGACCCAGTACTTC. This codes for CASSYGGSGETQYF.

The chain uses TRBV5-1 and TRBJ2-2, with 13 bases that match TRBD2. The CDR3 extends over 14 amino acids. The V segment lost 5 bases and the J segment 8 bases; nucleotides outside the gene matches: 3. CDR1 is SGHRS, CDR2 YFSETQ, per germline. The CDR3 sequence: CASRRTSGSGELFF. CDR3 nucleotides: TGCGCCAGCAGACGGACTAGCGGGAGTGGGGAGCTGTTTTTT.

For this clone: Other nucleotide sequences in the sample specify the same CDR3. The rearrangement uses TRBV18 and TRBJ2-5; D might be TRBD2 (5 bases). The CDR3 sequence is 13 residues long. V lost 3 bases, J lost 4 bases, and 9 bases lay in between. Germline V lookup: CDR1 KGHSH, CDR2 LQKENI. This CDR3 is CASSPLSGETQYF. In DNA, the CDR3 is TGTGCCAGCTCACCCCTGAGCGGAGAGACCCAGTACTTC. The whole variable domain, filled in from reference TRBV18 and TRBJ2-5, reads NAGVMQNPRHLVRRRGQEARLRCSPMKGHSHVYWYRQLPEEGLKFMVYLQKENIIDESGMPKERFSAEFPKEGPSILRIQQVVRGDSAAYFCASSPLSGETQYFGPGTRLLVL.

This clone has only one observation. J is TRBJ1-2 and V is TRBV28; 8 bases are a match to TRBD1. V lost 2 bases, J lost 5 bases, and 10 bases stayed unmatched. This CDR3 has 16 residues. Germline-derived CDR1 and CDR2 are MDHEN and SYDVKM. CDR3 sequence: CASSLRVGTGIYGYTF. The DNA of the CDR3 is TGTGCCAGCAGTTTACGGGTCGGGACAGGTATATATGGCTACACCTTC.

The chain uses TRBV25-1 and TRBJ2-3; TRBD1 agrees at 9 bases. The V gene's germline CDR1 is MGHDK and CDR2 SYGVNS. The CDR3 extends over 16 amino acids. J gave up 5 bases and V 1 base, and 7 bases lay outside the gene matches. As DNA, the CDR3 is TGTGCCAGCAGTGAATGGGGGGACAGGGTAGTAGATACGCAGTATTTT. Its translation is CASSEWGDRVVDTQYF.

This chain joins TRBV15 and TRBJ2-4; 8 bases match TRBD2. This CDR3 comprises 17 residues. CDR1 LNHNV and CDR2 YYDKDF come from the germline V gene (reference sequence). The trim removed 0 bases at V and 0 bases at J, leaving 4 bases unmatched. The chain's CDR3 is CATSRDRLAGAKNIQYF. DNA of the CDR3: TGTGCCACCAGCAGAGATCGGCTAGCGGGAGCCAAAAACATTCAGTACTTC.

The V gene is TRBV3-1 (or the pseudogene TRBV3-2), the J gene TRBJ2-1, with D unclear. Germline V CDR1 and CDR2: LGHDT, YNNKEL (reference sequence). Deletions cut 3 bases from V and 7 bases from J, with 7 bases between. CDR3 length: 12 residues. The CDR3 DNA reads TGTGCCAGCAGCCAGCTAGGAAATGAGCAGTTCTTC. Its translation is CASSQLGNEQFF.

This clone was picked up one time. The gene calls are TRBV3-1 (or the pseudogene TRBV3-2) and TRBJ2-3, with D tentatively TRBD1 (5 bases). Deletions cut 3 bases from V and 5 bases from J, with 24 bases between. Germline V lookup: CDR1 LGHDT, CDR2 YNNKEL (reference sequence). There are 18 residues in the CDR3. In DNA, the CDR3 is TGTGCCAGCAGCCATCTCTCCGGTGGGGCCCACTTGGGAGATACGCAGTATTTT. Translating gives CASSHLSGGAHLGDTQYF.

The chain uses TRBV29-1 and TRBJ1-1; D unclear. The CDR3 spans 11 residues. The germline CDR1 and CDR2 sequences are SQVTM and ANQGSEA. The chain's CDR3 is CGVTPNTEAFF. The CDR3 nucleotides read TGCGGAGTTACACCGAACACTGAAGCTTTCTTT.

CDR3 amino acids: CASSSRQMWEYNSPLHF. The CDR3 DNA reads TGTGCCAGCAGCTCCCGGCAGATGTGGGAGTATAATTCACCCCTCCACTTT. The chain recombines TRBV11-2 with TRBJ1-6, with no clear D. The V and J ends lost 4 bases and 4 bases respectively, with 17 bases between them. Germline CDR1 SGHAT, CDR2 FQNNGV. This CDR3 contains 17 residues.

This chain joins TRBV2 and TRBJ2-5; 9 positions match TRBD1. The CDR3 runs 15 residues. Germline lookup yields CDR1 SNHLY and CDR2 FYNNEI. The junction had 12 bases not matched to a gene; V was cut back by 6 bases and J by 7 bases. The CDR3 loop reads CASSGTGTGQRTQYF. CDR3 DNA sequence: TGTGCCAGCAGCGGTACCGGGACAGGGCAGAGGACCCAGTACTTC.

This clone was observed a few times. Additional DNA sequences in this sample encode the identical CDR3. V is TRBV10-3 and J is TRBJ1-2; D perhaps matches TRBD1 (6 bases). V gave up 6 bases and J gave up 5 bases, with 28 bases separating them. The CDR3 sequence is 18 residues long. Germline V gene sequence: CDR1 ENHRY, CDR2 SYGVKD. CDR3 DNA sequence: TGTGCCATCAGCCAAAACATAAACCAGGGGAATGTACCGTATGGCTACACCTTC. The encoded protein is CAISQNINQGNVPYGYTF.

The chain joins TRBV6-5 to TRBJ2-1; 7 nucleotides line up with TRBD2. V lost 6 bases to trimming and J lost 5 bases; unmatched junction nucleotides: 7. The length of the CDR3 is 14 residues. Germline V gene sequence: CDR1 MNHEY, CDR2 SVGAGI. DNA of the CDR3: TGTGCCAGCAGGTCGGGAGGAGGGGACAATGAGCAGTTCTTC. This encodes CASRSGGGDNEQFF.